These 2 T cell receptor beta chains were all obtained from the same sample, sequenced in a study of shared clonotypes between healthy human individuals. The repertoire was sequenced with immunoSEQ multiplex PCR; TCRdb's copy has only in-frame clones and lacks some. The sample lists roughly 300,000 clones; roughly 84% were seen once. The sequenced sample was memory CD8+ T cells sorted from blood. Subset denoted: CD45RO+ cells pooled with CCR7-negative TemRA cells. Every receptor here comes from a man aged 18 to 29 in good health.

The rearrangement links TRBV27 to TRBJ2-3, with TRBD2 matching 7 bases. V lost 5 bases and J lost 2; bases outside the gene matches: 7. The length of the CDR3 is 15 residues. Germline V gene sequence: CDR1 MNHEY, CDR2 SMNVEV (reference sequence). This CDR3 reads CASSPGTTLTDTQYF. DNA for the CDR3: TGTGCCAGCAGTCCCGGGACTACACTCACAGATACGCAGTATTTT.

In its sample, this clone was seen once. Additional DNA sequences in this sample encode the identical CDR3. The rearrangement joins TRBV6-1 to TRBJ2-1; 12 bases fit TRBD2. The CDR3 runs to 15 residues. Germline-derived CDR1 and CDR2 are MNHNS and SASEGT. J gave up 6 bases and V 2 bases, and 2 bases lay outside the gene matches. CDR3 sequence: CASSELAGGPNEQFF. The CDR3 DNA is TGTGCCAGCAGTGAACTAGCGGGAGGGCCCAATGAGCAGTTCTTC.